The entry below describes one T cell receptor beta chain. The antigen is not known. Primed by a sample-barcoded 5' primer and a J-beta primer mix, a second PCR proceeded for roughly 6 to 12 cycles. MiXCR was run by TCRdb on the 5' RACE reads, yielding one entry per CDR3 protein. Found here are 1.5 million to 2 million distinct CDR3 sequences, 40% to 55% of them singletons; the top ten hold approximately 2%. CDR3 size: 17 residues. After removal of 1 base from V and 5 bases from J, the junction contained 11 bases not matched to a gene. The germline V gene has CDR1 SEHNR and CDR2 FQNEAQ (reference sequence). These data originate in a study of blood T cells in healthy people across ages. General study points: CMV status of donors was unknown, possibly confounding expanded clonotype changes.

This chain joins TRBV7-9 and TRBJ2-7; 10 bases line up with TRBD1. Sequencing was done on a sample of blood. This receptor was taken from a woman aged 40 to 55 in good health. The CDR3, as DNA: TGTGCCAGCAGCTTAGGCTGGATAGGGACAGGGGAAAACGAGCAGTACTTC. Translating it yields CASSLGWIGTGENEQYF.